These T cell receptor beta chains were read from a single sample in a study of vaccination and CD4 T cells after COVID-19. TCRdb re-analysed the PCR reads in MiXCR, keeping a single row per CDR3 protein. This table has approximately 19,000 distinct CDR3 sequences, about 60% appearing once. Sequenced material: CD4+ T cells from blood, taken after SARS-CoV-2 vaccination. The source is a human donor who had recovered from COVID-19. The CDR3 runs from the conserved cysteine through the conserved F or W. A D gene is named only where the DNA matches it firmly. Clone size is not always given. Where it is, it says once, few, many or a class for expanded clones.

>TRBD1|TRBV6-1|NA|TRBJ1-1
CASTIGTGRVTEAFF
TGTGCCAGCACCATAGGGACAGGGCGGGTCACTGAAGCTTTCTTT
>TRBD1|TRBV11-2|NA|TRBJ2-5
CASSLYGQGAETQYF
TGTGCCAGCAGCTTATACGGACAGGGGGCAGAGACCCAGTACTTC
>TRBD1|TRBV5-4|NA|TRBJ1-1
CASGQGASEAFF
TGTGCCAGCGGACAGGGTGCTTCTGAAGCTTTCTTT
>NA|TRBV24-1|few|TRBJ2-2
CATRKENTGELFF
TGTGCCACCAGGAAGGAGAACACCGGGGAGCTGTTTTTT
>TRBD2|TRBV7-8|NA|TRBJ2-3
CASSSPGLAGGYTDTQYF
TGTGCCAGCAGCTCCCCGGGACTAGCGGGAGGGTACACAGATACGCAGTATTTT
>NA|TRBV27|NA|TRBJ2-2
CASRRVSRNTGELFF
TGTGCCAGCAGACGGGTGTCTAGGAACACCGGGGAGCTGTTTTTT
>NA|TRBV19|NA|TRBJ1-1
CASRGGDVGTEAFF
TGTGCCAGCCGAGGAGGGGATGTCGGCACTGAAGCTTTCTTT
>TRBD1|TRBV6-1|NA|TRBJ2-6
CASTLSGTGLSGANVLTF
TGTGCCAGCACCCTATCCGGGACAGGGCTTTCTGGGGCCAACGTCCTGACTTTC
>NA|TRBV7-2|few|TRBJ1-5
CASSHSKNQPQHF
TGTGCCAGCAGCCATTCCAAAAATCAGCCCCAGCATTTT
>TRBD1|TRBV2|once|TRBJ1-4
CASSARQGGAEKLFF
TGTGCCAGCAGTGCCCGACAGGGAGGGGCTGAAAAACTGTTTTTT
>TRBD1|TRBV4-1|once|TRBJ1-5
CASRQTGDRGSFQPQHF
TGCGCCAGCAGACAAACCGGGGACAGGGGTTCATTTCAGCCCCAGCATTTT
>NA|TRBV28|NA|TRBJ2-2
CASSIGGTGELFF
TGTGCCAGCAGTATTGGGGGCACCGGGGAGCTGTTTTTT
>TRBD1|TRBV5-1|NA|TRBJ2-1
CASSSAPGTEYNEQFF
TGCGCCAGCAGCTCGGCGCCGGGGACAGAGTACAATGAGCAGTTCTTC
>TRBD2|TRBV20-1|NA|TRBJ2-1
CSARGLAGYPYNEQFF
TGCAGTGCTAGGGGACTAGCGGGGTATCCCTACAATGAGCAGTTCTTC
>NA|TRBV11-3|once|TRBJ1-1
CASSFQFGAPGRRENTEAFF
TGTGCCAGCAGCTTCCAATTTGGGGCGCCGGGGAGGAGGGAGAACACTGAAGCTTTCTTT
>NA|TRBV7-8|NA|TRBJ2-2
CASSIRQVYTGELFF
TGTGCCAGCAGCATCAGACAGGTCTACACCGGGGAGCTGTTTTTT
>NA|TRBV25-1|NA|TRBJ2-5
CASSEFDGRSEETQYF
TGTGCCAGCAGTGAATTTGATGGCAGATCGGAAGAGACCCAGTACTTC
>TRBD1|TRBV6-1|NA|TRBJ2-7
CASRGGGSSYEQYF
TGTGCCAGCAGAGGGGGCGGAAGCTCCTACGAGCAGTACTTC
>TRBD1|TRBV6-1|NA|TRBJ2-7
CASSERGQVRSHEQYF
TGTGCCAGCAGTGAAAGGGGACAGGTAAGATCCCACGAGCAGTACTTC
>NA|TRBV7-2|NA|TRBJ2-2
CASSLQPTGELFF
TGTGCCAGCAGCTTACAGCCCACCGGGGAGCTGTTTTTT